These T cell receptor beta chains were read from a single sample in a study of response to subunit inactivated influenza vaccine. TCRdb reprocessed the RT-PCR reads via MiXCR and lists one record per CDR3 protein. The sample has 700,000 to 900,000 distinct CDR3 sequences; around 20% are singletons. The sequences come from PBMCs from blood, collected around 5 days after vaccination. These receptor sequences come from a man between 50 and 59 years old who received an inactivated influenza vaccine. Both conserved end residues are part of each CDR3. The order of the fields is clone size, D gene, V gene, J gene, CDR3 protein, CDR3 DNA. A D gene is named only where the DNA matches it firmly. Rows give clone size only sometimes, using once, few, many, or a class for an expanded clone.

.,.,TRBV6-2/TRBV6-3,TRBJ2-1,CASSSGSWNNEQFF,TGTGCCAGCAGTTCCGGGTCCTGGAACAATGAGCAGTTCTTC
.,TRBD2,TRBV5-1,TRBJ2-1,CASSSNSGRETFRYNEQFF,TGCGCCAGCAGCTCCAATAGCGGGAGGGAAACTTTTAGATACAATGAGCAGTTCTTC
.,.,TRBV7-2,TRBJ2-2,CASSLGRGQPNTGELFF,TGTGCCAGCAGCTTAGGGAGGGGACAACCGAACACCGGGGAGCTGTTTTTT
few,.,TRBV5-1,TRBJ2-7,CASSIQGGGTYEQYF,TGCGCCAGCAGCATCCAGGGAGGGGGCACCTACGAGCAGTACTTC
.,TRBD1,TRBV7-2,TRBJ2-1,CASSYPGQRNNEQFF,TGTGCCAGCAGCTATCCGGGACAGAGGAACAATGAGCAGTTCTTC
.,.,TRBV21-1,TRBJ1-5,CASSKGAGGNSNQPQHF,TGTGCCAGCAGCAAAGGCGCAGGGGGCAATAGCAATCAGCCCCAGCATTTT
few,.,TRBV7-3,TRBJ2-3,CASSIGTSSPYTQYF,TGTGCCAGCAGCATCGGGACTTCATCCCCTTATACGCAGTATTTT
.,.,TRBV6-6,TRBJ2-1,CASSYAGFGEQFF,TGTGCCAGCAGTTATGCGGGGTTCGGTGAGCAGTTCTTC
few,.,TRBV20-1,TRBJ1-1,CSATSAGPTNTEAFF,TGCAGTGCTACCTCGGCAGGCCCAACGAACACTGAAGCTTTCTTT
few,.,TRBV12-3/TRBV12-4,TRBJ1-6,CASSLTAQSPLHF,TGTGCCAGCAGTTTGACAGCACAGTCACCCCTCCACTTT
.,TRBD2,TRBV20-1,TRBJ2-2,CSARAGGSGELFF,TGCAGTGCTAGAGCGGGGGGTAGCGGGGAGCTGTTTTTT
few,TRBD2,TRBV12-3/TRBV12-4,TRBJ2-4,CASSEGRGKNIQYF,TGTGCCAGCAGCGAAGGGAGGGGCAAAAACATTCAGTACTTC
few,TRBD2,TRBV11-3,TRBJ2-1,CASSLDHGGGQFF,TGTGCCAGCAGCTTAGATCATGGGGGGGGGCAGTTCTTC
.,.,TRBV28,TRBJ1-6,CASNLGGGISPLHF,TGTGCCAGCAATCTCGGGGGGGGGATTTCACCCCTCCACTTT
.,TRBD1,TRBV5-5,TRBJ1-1,CASSFRGPINEAFF,TGTGCCAGCAGCTTTAGGGGGCCCATCAATGAAGCTTTCTTT
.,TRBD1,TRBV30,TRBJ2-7,CAWRRQDRVYEQYF,TGTGCCTGGAGGAGGCAGGACAGGGTCTACGAGCAGTACTTC